These T cell receptor beta chains were read from a single sample in a study of cytomegalovirus exposure and HLA in healthy donors. Assay used: immunoSEQ multiplex PCR; TCRdb lists only in-frame clones, some missing. This sample has 150,000 to 200,000 clones, with 65% to 70% found just once. The specimen sequenced was PBMCs. The receptors here all came from a woman in her late teens or twenties in good health and CMV-seropositive. The CDR3 runs from the conserved cysteine through the conserved F or W. The order of the fields is clone size, V gene, J gene, D gene, CDR3 protein, CDR3 DNA. The D gene is left open where the match is weak. Clone size is shown for a subset of rows, as once, few, many or a class of expanded clone.

clone size: once
V gene: TRBV18
J gene: TRBJ2-3
D gene: .
CDR3 protein: CASSIRGSPSTDTQYF
CDR3 DNA: TGTGCCAGCTCCATACGGGGGTCCCCTAGCACAGATACGCAGTATTTT

clone size: .
V gene: TRBV27
J gene: TRBJ1-5
D gene: .
CDR3 protein: CASSHRGGNQPQHF
CDR3 DNA: TGTGCCAGCAGCCATCGCGGGGGAAATCAGCCCCAGCATTTT

clone size: few
V gene: TRBV19
J gene: TRBJ2-7
D gene: .
CDR3 protein: CASSDRYEQYF
CDR3 DNA: TGTGCCAGTAGTGATAGATACGAGCAGTACTTC

clone size: .
V gene: TRBV28
J gene: TRBJ1-5
D gene: .
CDR3 protein: CASSFLGQINQPQHF
CDR3 DNA: TGTGCCAGCAGTTTCCTCGGACAGATCAATCAGCCCCAGCATTTT

clone size: .
V gene: TRBV7-8
J gene: TRBJ1-5
D gene: TRBD1
CDR3 protein: CASSLGTGVGNQPQHF
CDR3 DNA: TGTGCCAGCAGCTTAGGGACAGGGGTTGGCAATCAGCCCCAGCATTTT

clone size: .
V gene: TRBV7-9
J gene: TRBJ2-7
D gene: .
CDR3 protein: CASSLPSGGNEQYF
CDR3 DNA: TGTGCCAGCAGTTTACCCAGTGGGGGCAACGAGCAGTACTTC

clone size: .
V gene: TRBV5-1
J gene: TRBJ2-5
D gene: TRBD1
CDR3 protein: CASTTGAKETQYF
CDR3 DNA: TGCGCCAGCACGACAGGGGCGAAAGAGACCCAGTACTTC

clone size: .
V gene: TRBV2
J gene: TRBJ2-1
D gene: TRBD2
CDR3 protein: CASSEALTSGRGLNNEQFF
CDR3 DNA: TGTGCCAGCAGTGAAGCGCTGACTAGCGGGAGGGGTCTAAATAACGAGCAGTTCTTC

clone size: .
V gene: TRBV27
J gene: TRBJ2-1
D gene: TRBD2
CDR3 protein: CASSYVPGLAGEGEQFF
CDR3 DNA: TGTGCCAGCAGTTACGTCCCGGGACTAGCGGGAGAAGGTGAGCAGTTCTTC

clone size: .
V gene: TRBV6-5
J gene: TRBJ1-1
D gene: .
CDR3 protein: CASSYLQGRVNTEAFF
CDR3 DNA: TGTGCCAGCAGTTACCTTCAGGGGCGGGTGAACACTGAAGCTTTCTTT

clone size: .
V gene: TRBV5-6
J gene: TRBJ2-7
D gene: TRBD2
CDR3 protein: CASSLVGTSVYEQYF
CDR3 DNA: TGTGCCAGCAGCTTGGTAGGGACTAGCGTCTACGAGCAGTACTTC

clone size: .
V gene: TRBV14
J gene: TRBJ2-7
D gene: .
CDR3 protein: CASSQLGPTYEQYF
CDR3 DNA: TGTGCCAGCAGCCAACTGGGGCCAACCTACGAGCAGTACTTC

clone size: few
V gene: TRBV14
J gene: TRBJ1-1
D gene: .
CDR3 protein: CASSQVKWREAFF
CDR3 DNA: TGTGCCAGCAGCCAAGTAAAATGGCGGGAAGCTTTCTTT

clone size: .
V gene: TRBV4-1
J gene: TRBJ2-2
D gene: .
CDR3 protein: CASSQPGDGELFF
CDR3 DNA: TGCGCCAGCAGCCAACCAGGGGACGGGGAGCTGTTTTTT